Detailed here is one T cell receptor beta chain. Its target is not known. Trimming removed 0 bases from V and 2 bases from J, with 7 bases in between. Germline CDR1 and CDR2: ENHRY and SYGVKD. CDR3 size: 14 residues. This sample was taken from a study of cytomegalovirus exposure and HLA in healthy donors. The study's findings and limits: TCR beta V- and J-gene trimming was later associated with a missense DCLRE1C variant.

Researchers ran the PCR with 60 Vbeta and 13 Jbeta primers. TCRdb keeps only in-frame clones here, not all; method: immunoSEQ multiplex PCR. The table shows about 250,000 clones, with around 84% occurring only once. Specimen: PBMCs. The chain has TRBV10-3 and TRBJ1-2; D possibly corresponds to TRBD1 (6 bases). This clonotype was obtained from a girl between 2 and 10 years old in good health and CMV-seronegative. DNA for the CDR3: TGTGCCATCAGTGAGTCCCAGGGGAACTATGGCTACACCTTC. The encoded protein is CAISESQGNYGYTF.